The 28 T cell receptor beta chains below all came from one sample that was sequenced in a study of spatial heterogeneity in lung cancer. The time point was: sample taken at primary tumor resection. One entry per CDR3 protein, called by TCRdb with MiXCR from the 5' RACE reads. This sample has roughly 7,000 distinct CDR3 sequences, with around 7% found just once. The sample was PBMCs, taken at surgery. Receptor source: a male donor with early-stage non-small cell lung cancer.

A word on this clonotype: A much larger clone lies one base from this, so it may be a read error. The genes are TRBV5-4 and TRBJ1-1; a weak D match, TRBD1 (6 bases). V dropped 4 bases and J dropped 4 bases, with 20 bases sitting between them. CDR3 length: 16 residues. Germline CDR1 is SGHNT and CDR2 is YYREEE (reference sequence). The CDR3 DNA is TGTGCCAGCAGCCCTGGACAGAGGGCGCTCACCACTGAAGCTTTCTTT. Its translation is CASSPGQRALTTEAFF.

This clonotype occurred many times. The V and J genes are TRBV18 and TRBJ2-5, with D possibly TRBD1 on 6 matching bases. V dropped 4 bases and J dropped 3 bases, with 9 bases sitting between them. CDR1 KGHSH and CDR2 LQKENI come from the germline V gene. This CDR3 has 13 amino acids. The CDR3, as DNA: TGTGCCAGCTCACTACGGACAGAAGAGACCCAGTACTTC. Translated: CASSLRTEETQYF.

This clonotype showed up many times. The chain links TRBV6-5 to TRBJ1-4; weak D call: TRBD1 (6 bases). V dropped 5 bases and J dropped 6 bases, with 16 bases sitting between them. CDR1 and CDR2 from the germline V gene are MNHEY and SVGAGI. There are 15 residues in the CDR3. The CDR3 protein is CASSGTGRPYEKLFF. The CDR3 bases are TGTGCCAGCAGTGGAACAGGGAGGCCGTATGAAAAACTGTTTTTT.

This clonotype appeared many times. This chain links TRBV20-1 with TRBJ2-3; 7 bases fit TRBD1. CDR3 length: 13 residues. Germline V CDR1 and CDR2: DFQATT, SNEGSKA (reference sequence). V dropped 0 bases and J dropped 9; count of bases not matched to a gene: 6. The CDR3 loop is CSAREDRSGTQYF. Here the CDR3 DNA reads TGCAGTGCTAGAGAGGACAGGTCAGGGACGCAGTATTTT.

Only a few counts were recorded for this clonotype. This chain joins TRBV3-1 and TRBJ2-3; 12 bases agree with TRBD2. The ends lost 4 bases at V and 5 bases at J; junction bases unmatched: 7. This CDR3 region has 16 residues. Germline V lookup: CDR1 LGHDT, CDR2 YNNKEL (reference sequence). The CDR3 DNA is TGTGCCAGCAGCCCCCCTAGCGGGGGGGCCGTAGATACGCAGTATTTT. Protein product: CASSPPSGGAVDTQYF.

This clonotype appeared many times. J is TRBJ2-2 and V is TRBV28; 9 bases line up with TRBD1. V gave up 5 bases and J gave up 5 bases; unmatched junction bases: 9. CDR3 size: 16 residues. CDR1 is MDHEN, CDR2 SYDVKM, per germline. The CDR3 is CASSPSGQGLTGELFF. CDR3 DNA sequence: TGTGCCAGCAGTCCGTCGGGACAGGGTTTGACCGGGGAGCTGTTTTTT. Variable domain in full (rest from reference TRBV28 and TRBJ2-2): DVKVTQSSRYLVKRTGEKVFLECVQDMDHENMFWYRQDPGLGLRLIYFSYDVKMKEKGDIPEGYSVSREKKERFSLILESASTNQTSMYLCASSPSGQGLTGELFFGEGSRLTVL.

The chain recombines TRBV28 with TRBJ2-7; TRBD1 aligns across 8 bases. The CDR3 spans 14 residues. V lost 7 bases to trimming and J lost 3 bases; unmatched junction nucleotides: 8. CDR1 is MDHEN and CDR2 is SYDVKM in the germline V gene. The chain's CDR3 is CASTEDRENYEQYF. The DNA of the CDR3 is TGTGCCAGCACCGAGGACAGGGAAAACTACGAGCAGTACTTC.

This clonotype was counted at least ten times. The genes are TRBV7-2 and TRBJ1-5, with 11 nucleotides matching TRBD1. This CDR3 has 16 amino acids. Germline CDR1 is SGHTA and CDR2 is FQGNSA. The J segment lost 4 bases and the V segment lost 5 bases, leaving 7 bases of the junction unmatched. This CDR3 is CASSLRDRGGNQPQHF. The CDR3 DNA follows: TGTGCCAGCAGCCTCCGGGACAGGGGGGGAAATCAGCCCCAGCATTTT.

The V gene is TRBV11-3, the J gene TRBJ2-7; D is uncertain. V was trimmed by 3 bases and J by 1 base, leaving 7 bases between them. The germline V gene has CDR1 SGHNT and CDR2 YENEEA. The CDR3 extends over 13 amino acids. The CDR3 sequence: CASSLGSSYEQYF. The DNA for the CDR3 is TGTGCCAGCAGCTTGGGCAGTTCCTACGAGCAGTACTTC.

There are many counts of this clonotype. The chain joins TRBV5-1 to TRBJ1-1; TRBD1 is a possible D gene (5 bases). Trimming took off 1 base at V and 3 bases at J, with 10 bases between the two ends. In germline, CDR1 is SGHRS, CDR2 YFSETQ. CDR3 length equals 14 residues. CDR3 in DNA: TGCGCCAGCAGCTTGTGGGGCAGCCACACTGAAGCTTTCTTT. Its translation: CASSLWGSHTEAFF. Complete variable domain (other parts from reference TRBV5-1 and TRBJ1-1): KAGVTQTPRYLIKTRGQQVTLSCSPISGHRSVSWYQQTPGQGLQFLFEYFSETQRNKGNFPGRFSGRQFSNSRSEMNVSTLELGDSALYLCASSLWGSHTEAFFGQGTRLTVV.

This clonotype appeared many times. The CDR3 DNA reads as TGTGCCAGCAGCTTAGACGGGCAGGGCACAGATACGCAGTATTTT. Translation gives CASSLDGQGTDTQYF. This chain joins TRBV7-2 and TRBJ2-3, with D unresolved. The CDR3 length is 15 residues. Between the trimmed V and J ends, which lost 1 base and 1 base, there was a span of 9 bases. Germline CDR1 and CDR2: SGHTA and FQGNSA.

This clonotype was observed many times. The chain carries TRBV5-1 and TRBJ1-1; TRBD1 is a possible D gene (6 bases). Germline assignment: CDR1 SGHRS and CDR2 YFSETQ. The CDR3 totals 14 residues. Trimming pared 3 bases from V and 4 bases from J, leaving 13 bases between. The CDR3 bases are TGCGCCAGCAGCTCGTTAGGACAGAGCACTGAAGCTTTCTTT. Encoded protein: CASSSLGQSTEAFF.

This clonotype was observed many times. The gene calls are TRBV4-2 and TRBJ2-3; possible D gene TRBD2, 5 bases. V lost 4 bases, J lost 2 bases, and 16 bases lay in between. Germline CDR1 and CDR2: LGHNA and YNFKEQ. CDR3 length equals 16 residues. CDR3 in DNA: TGTGCCAGCAGCCGGGAGCCTCCACCATTCACAGATACGCAGTATTTT. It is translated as CASSREPPPFTDTQYF.

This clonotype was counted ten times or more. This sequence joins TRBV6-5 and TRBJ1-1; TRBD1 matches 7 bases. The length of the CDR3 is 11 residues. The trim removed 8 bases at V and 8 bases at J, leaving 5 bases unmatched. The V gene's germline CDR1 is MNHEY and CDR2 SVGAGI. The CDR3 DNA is TGTGCCAGCCAAGGGACAGCAGAAGCTTTCTTT. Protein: CASQGTAEAFF.

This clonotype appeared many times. The CDR3 protein is CASSLAGTGLRTEAFF. CDR3 bases: TGCGCCAGCAGCTTGGCGGGGACGGGCTTGCGGACTGAAGCTTTCTTT. The chain employs TRBV5-1 and TRBJ1-1; possibly TRBD1 for D (5 bases). Trimming took 0 bases from V and 5 from J, leaving 17 bases between them. Germline V lookup: CDR1 SGHRS, CDR2 YFSETQ. This CDR3 is 16 amino acids long.

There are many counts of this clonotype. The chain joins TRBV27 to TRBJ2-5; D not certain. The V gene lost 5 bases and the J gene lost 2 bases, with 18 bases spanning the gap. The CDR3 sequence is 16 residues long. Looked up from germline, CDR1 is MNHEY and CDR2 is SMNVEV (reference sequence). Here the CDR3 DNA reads TGTGCCAGCAGTGGAGAACCGTTCAGGTGGCAAGAGACCCAGTACTTC. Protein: CASSGEPFRWQETQYF.

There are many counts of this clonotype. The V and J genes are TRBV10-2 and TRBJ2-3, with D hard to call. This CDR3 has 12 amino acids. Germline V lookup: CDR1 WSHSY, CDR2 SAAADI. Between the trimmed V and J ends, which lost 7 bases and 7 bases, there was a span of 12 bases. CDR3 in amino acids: CASTTTAYTQYF. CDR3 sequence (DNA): TGCGCCAGCACCACGACCGCCTATACGCAGTATTTT.

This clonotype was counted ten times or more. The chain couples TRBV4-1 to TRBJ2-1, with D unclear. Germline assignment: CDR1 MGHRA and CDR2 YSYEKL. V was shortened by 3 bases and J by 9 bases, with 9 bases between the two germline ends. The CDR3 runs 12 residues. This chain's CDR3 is CASSQGFSEQFF. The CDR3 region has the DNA TGCGCCAGCAGCCAGGGGTTCAGTGAGCAGTTCTTC.

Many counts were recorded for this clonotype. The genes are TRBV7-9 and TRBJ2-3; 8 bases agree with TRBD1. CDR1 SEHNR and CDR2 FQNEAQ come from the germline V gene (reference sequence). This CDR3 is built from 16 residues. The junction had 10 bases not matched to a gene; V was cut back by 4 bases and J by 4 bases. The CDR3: CASSSNDRGDSDTQYF. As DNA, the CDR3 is TGTGCCAGCAGCTCAAACGACAGGGGAGATTCAGATACGCAGTATTTT.

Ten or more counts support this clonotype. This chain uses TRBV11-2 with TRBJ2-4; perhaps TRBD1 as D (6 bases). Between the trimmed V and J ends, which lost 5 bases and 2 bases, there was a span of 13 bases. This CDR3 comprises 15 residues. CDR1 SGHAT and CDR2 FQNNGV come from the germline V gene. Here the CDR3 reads CASSPTQGPKNIQYF. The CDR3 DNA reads TGTGCCAGCAGCCCCACCCAGGGGCCCAAAAACATTCAGTACTTC.

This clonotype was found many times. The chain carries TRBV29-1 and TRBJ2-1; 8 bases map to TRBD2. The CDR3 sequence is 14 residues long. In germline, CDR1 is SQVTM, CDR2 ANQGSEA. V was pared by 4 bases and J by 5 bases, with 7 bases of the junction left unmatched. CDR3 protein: CSVGRGGQDNEQFF. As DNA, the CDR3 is TGCAGCGTTGGCCGCGGGGGGCAGGACAATGAGCAGTTCTTC.

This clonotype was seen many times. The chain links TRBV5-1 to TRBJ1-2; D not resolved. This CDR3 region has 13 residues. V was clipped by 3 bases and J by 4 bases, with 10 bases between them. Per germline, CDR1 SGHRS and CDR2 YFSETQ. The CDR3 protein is CASSWEKTYGYTF. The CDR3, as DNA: TGCGCCAGCAGCTGGGAGAAGACCTATGGCTACACCTTC.

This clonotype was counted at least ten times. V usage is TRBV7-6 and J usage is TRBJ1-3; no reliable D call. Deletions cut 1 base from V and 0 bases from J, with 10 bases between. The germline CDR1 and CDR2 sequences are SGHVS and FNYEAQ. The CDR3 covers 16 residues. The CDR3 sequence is CASSLVASSSGNTIYF. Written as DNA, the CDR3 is TGTGCCAGCAGCTTAGTGGCGTCGAGCTCTGGAAACACCATATATTTT.

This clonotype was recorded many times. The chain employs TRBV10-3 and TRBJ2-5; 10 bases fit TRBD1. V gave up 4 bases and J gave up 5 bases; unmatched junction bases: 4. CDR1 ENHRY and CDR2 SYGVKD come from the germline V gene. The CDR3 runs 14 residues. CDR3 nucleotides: TGTGCCATCAGTGCCCCGGGACAGGGGGAGACCCAGTACTTC. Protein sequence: CAISAPGQGETQYF.

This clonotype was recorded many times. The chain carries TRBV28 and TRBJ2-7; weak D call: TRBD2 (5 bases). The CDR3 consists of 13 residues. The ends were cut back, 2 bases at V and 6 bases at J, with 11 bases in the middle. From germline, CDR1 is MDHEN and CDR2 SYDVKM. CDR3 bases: TGTGCCAGCAGTTTACTAGAGGGAGTCGAGCAGTACTTC. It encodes CASSLLEGVEQYF.

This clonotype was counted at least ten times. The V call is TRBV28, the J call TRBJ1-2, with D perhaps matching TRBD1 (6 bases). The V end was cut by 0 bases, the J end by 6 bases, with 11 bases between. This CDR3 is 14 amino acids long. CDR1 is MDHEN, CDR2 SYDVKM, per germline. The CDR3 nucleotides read TGTGCCAGCAGTTTATGGACAGGCTCCCATGGCTACACCTTC. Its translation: CASSLWTGSHGYTF.

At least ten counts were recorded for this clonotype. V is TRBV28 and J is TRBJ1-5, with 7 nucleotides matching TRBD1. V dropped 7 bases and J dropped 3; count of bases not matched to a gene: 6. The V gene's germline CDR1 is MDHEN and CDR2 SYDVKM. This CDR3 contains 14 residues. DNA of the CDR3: TGTGCCAGCAAACATACAGGGGACAATCAGCCCCAGCATTTT. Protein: CASKHTGDNQPQHF.

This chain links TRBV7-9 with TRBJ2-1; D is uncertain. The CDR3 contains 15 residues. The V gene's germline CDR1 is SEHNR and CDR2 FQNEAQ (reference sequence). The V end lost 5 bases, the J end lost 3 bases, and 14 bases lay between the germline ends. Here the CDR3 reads CASSLTVTGYNEQFF. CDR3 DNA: TGTGCCAGCAGCCTAACAGTGACGGGCTACAATGAGCAGTTCTTC.